This is a list of T cell receptor beta chains from one sample in a study of blood T cell repertoires in COVID-19. Libraries were prepared by immunoSEQ multiplex PCR; TCRdb keeps only in-frame clonotypes and omits some of them. Among about 120,000 clones listed, about nine tenths were seen once. The material sequenced was peripheral blood. These receptor sequences come from a woman between 65 and 79 years old with acute or convalescent COVID-19. Each CDR3 is given without its conserved first and last residue. A D gene is named only where the DNA matches it firmly.

TRBJ1-1 | TRBV2 | NA | ASRIQGNTEAF
TRBJ1-6 | TRBV19 | NA | ASSIFSHRSTLH
TRBJ2-7 | TRBV11-2 | TRBD1 | ASSLGRQGYEQY
TRBJ1-3 | TRBV9 | TRBD1 | ASSVGQTHTGNTIY
TRBJ2-7 | TRBV2 | NA | ASSEFLGDEQY
TRBJ2-5 | TRBV7-9 | NA | ASSLGGGLETQY
TRBJ1-1 | TRBV30 | NA | AWSVDRRRNTEAF
TRBJ2-1 | TRBV14 | NA | ASSHAGGREQF
TRBJ2-1 | TRBV7-8 | TRBD2 | ASSRGTSGVGEQF
TRBJ2-7 | TRBV4-2 | TRBD2 | ASSQEGSGIRGEQY
TRBJ2-1 | TRBV28 | NA | ASSFSVSQDEQF
TRBJ1-5 | TRBV11-3 | TRBD1 | ATHPRQGAQPQH
TRBJ1-5 | TRBV15 | NA | ATGYGIYSNQPQH
TRBJ1-1 | TRBV7-9 | NA | ASSLGGLDTEAF
TRBJ1-6 | TRBV7-9 | TRBD1 | ASSFGDRGYNSPLH
TRBJ1-3 | TRBV28 | NA | ASSLSIRGGNTIY
TRBJ1-5 | TRBV23-1 | TRBD1 | ASSQGWDRAIQPQH
TRBJ1-6 | TRBV12-3/TRBV12-4 | TRBD1 | ASGNQGDSPLH
TRBJ2-7 | TRBV7-2 | NA | ASSLAYVRQY
TRBJ2-2 | TRBV6-6 | TRBD1 | ASSYRGITGELF
TRBJ2-7 | TRBV28 | NA | ASSFWRTYEQY
TRBJ1-2 | TRBV6-5 | NA | ASSYGAVVGYT
TRBJ1-5 | TRBV28 | NA | ASSFVAGDNQPQH
TRBJ1-2 | TRBV4-1 | NA | ASSQGQDHNYGYT
TRBJ2-3 | TRBV2 | NA | ASSELLPGTDTQY
TRBJ2-7 | TRBV18 | TRBD1 | ASSPMIKTGATYEQY
TRBJ1-5 | TRBV6-5 | NA | ASWATASNQPQH
TRBJ1-4 | TRBV5-1 | NA | ASSLSGGESEKLF
TRBJ1-5 | TRBV2 | NA | ASIPDSPNQPQH
TRBJ1-4 | TRBV21-1 | NA | ASSRIGQGGEKLF
TRBJ1-2 | TRBV9 | NA | ASSVGGGTNYGYT
TRBJ1-5 | TRBV3-1/TRBV3-2 | NA | ASSRGVDQPQH
TRBJ2-5 | TRBV7-2 | TRBD2 | ASSPGLAGETQY
TRBJ1-1 | TRBV5-1 | NA | ASSLIPAGNTEAF
TRBJ1-2 | TRBV9 | TRBD1 | ASSVAPTGAIGYT
TRBJ1-5 | TRBV28 | NA | ASSLEGAGARNQPQH
TRBJ1-6 | TRBV7-9 | NA | ATGRGSPLH
TRBJ1-2 | TRBV29-1 | NA | SVFPGAHYGYT
TRBJ1-4 | TRBV5-1 | NA | ASSLGTEATNEKLF
TRBJ2-1 | TRBV12-3/TRBV12-4 | NA | ASRLQDNEQF
TRBJ1-2 | TRBV28 | NA | ASSLGAAAGGYGYT
TRBJ1-2 | TRBV2 | NA | ASSDHV
TRBJ2-2 | TRBV10-3 | NA | AISESRGREAGELF
TRBJ1-1 | TRBV9 | NA | ASMGGGSHTEAF
TRBJ1-2 | TRBV5-1 | NA | ASSLLSANYGYT
TRBJ1-6 | TRBV7-9 | NA | ASSSIDSPLTLH
TRBJ2-2 | TRBV5-1 | TRBD2 | ASSSSGGYNTGELF
TRBJ2-3 | TRBV3-1/TRBV3-2 | NA | ATSSPGTDTQY
TRBJ1-1 | TRBV28 | TRBD1 | ASSSGQGRNTEAF
TRBJ1-5 | TRBV6-5 | NA | ATGQVGQPQH
TRBJ1-4 | TRBV29-1 | NA | SVDRSGTNEKLF
TRBJ2-5 | TRBV24-1 | NA | ATANPTVAQETQY
TRBJ1-4 | TRBV2 | NA | ASSEGGGLWEKLF
TRBJ2-3 | TRBV6-2/TRBV6-3 | NA | ASSYGRTASGTQY